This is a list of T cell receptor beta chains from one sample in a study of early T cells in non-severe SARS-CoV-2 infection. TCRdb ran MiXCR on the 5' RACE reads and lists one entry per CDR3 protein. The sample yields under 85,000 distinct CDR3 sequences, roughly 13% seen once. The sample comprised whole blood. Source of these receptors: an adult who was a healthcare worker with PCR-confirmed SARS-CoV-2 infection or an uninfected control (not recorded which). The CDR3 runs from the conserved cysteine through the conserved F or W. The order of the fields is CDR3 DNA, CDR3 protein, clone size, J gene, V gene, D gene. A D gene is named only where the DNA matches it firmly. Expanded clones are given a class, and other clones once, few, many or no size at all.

CDR3nt: TGCAGTGCTTCCAAGGGCGCAGGCTACGAGCAGTACTTC; CDR3aa: CSASKGAGYEQYF; abundance: .; j_gene: TRBJ2-7; v_gene: TRBV20-1; d_gene: .
CDR3nt: TGCGCCAGCAGCTTCAACACCGACACTGAAGCTTTCTTT; CDR3aa: CASSFNTDTEAFF; abundance: .; j_gene: TRBJ1-1; v_gene: TRBV5-1; d_gene: .
CDR3nt: TGCGCCAGCAGCTTACGACAGGGCGCAGATACGCAGTATTTT; CDR3aa: CASSLRQGADTQYF; abundance: few; j_gene: TRBJ2-3; v_gene: TRBV4-3; d_gene: TRBD1
CDR3nt: TGCGCCAGCAGCTTGGACGGGACTAGGCAGTTCTTC; CDR3aa: CASSLDGTRQFF; abundance: many; j_gene: TRBJ2-1; v_gene: TRBV5-1; d_gene: TRBD2
CDR3nt: TGTGCCAGCAGCTTAATGGCTATTGGAGATACGCAGTATTTT; CDR3aa: CASSLMAIGDTQYF; abundance: .; j_gene: TRBJ2-3; v_gene: TRBV7-3; d_gene: .
CDR3nt: TGTGCCAGCAGCTTAGCGCAAAACCAGGGTCTGTACTTC; CDR3aa: CASSLAQNQGLYF; abundance: few; j_gene: TRBJ2-7; v_gene: TRBV7-8; d_gene: .
CDR3nt: TGTGCCACTAAACAGGGTACAGCTTTCTTT; CDR3aa: CATKQGTAFF; abundance: few; j_gene: TRBJ1-1; v_gene: TRBV6-5; d_gene: .
CDR3nt: TGTGCCAGAAGCTTGGCAGGGAGTCCATTGAGCACTGAAGCTTTCTTT; CDR3aa: CARSLAGSPLSTEAFF; abundance: few; j_gene: TRBJ1-1; v_gene: TRBV5-3; d_gene: .
CDR3nt: TGCAGTGCCACTCTCGGGGTGGAGACCCAGTACTTC; CDR3aa: CSATLGVETQYF; abundance: few; j_gene: TRBJ2-5; v_gene: TRBV20-1; d_gene: .
CDR3nt: TGTGCCAGTAGCAACACCTACTATGGCTACACCTTC; CDR3aa: CASSNTYYGYTF; abundance: few; j_gene: TRBJ1-2; v_gene: TRBV19; d_gene: .
CDR3nt: TGCGCCAGCAGCTCCACAGGGTTCAATGAGCAGTTCTTC; CDR3aa: CASSSTGFNEQFF; abundance: few; j_gene: TRBJ2-1; v_gene: TRBV5-1; d_gene: .
CDR3nt: TGTGCCAGCACCGCGCAGGGTCTCACTGAAGCTTTCTTT; CDR3aa: CASTAQGLTEAFF; abundance: many; j_gene: TRBJ1-1; v_gene: TRBV18; d_gene: .
CDR3nt: TGTGCCAGCAGTACCCCCGACTTAGGGCTGTTTTTT; CDR3aa: CASSTPDLGLFF; abundance: few; j_gene: TRBJ2-2; v_gene: TRBV12-3/TRBV12-4; d_gene: .
CDR3nt: TGCGCCAGCAGTGAGGCCGTAGGACAGGTGAATGAAAAACTGTTTTTT; CDR3aa: CASSEAVGQVNEKLFF; abundance: few; j_gene: TRBJ1-4; v_gene: TRBV10-2; d_gene: TRBD1
CDR3nt: TGCAGCGTTGTCCCCGGGACAGGGGCCACCGGGGAGCAGTTCTTC; CDR3aa: CSVVPGTGATGEQFF; abundance: many; j_gene: TRBJ2-1; v_gene: TRBV29-1; d_gene: TRBD1
CDR3nt: TGTGCCAGCAGTGGCCAGGGAGGTCACGAGCAGTACTTC; CDR3aa: CASSGQGGHEQYF; abundance: .; j_gene: TRBJ2-7; v_gene: TRBV6-1; d_gene: .
CDR3nt: TGTGCCAGCGAGCAGACAGGCGTTAATTCACCCCTCCACTTT; CDR3aa: CASEQTGVNSPLHF; abundance: few; j_gene: TRBJ1-6; v_gene: TRBV6-1; d_gene: .
CDR3nt: TGTGCCAGCAGCGGTACGGAACAAGGCCGGCAGTTCTTC; CDR3aa: CASSGTEQGRQFF; abundance: few; j_gene: TRBJ2-1; v_gene: TRBV7-2; d_gene: .
CDR3nt: TGCAGTGCTAGAGTTGGGGGGACGAACACTGAAGCTTTCTTT; CDR3aa: CSARVGGTNTEAFF; abundance: .; j_gene: TRBJ1-1; v_gene: TRBV20-1; d_gene: .
CDR3nt: TGCAGTGCCATCCCGGGACAAAGCTCCTACGAGCAGTACTTC; CDR3aa: CSAIPGQSSYEQYF; abundance: few; j_gene: TRBJ2-7; v_gene: TRBV20-1; d_gene: .
CDR3nt: TGTGCCAGTAGTATAGATCGGGAAGGGGGAGGCTCCTACGAGCAGTACTTC; CDR3aa: CASSIDREGGGSYEQYF; abundance: few; j_gene: TRBJ2-7; v_gene: TRBV19; d_gene: .
CDR3nt: TGTGCCAGCGCGACCGGGACAGGGAACACCGGGGAGCTGTTTTTT; CDR3aa: CASATGTGNTGELFF; abundance: .; j_gene: TRBJ2-2; v_gene: TRBV7-8; d_gene: TRBD1
CDR3nt: TGTGCCAGCAGGCAGGACGGAGATCAGCCCCAGCATTTT; CDR3aa: CASRQDGDQPQHF; abundance: .; j_gene: TRBJ1-5; v_gene: TRBV2; d_gene: .
CDR3nt: TGCAGCGTTGGCTTGGTGGGAGAAGCTTTCTTT; CDR3aa: CSVGLVGEAFF; abundance: .; j_gene: TRBJ1-1; v_gene: TRBV29-1; d_gene: .
CDR3nt: TGCGCCAGCAGCCAAGATCGGACAGTCCTCGGGGAGCTGTTTTTT; CDR3aa: CASSQDRTVLGELFF; abundance: few; j_gene: TRBJ2-2; v_gene: TRBV4-1; d_gene: .
CDR3nt: TGTGCCAGCTCAGCCGGGACAGGGGTCGTCTTGGCCCTCCACTTT; CDR3aa: CASSAGTGVVLALHF; abundance: .; j_gene: TRBJ1-6; v_gene: TRBV18; d_gene: TRBD1
CDR3nt: TGTGCCAGCAGCGCCCCGCTAGCGGGGGGCTACAATGAGCAGTTCTTC; CDR3aa: CASSAPLAGGYNEQFF; abundance: few; j_gene: TRBJ2-1; v_gene: TRBV9; d_gene: TRBD2
CDR3nt: TGTGCCAGCAGTTACTCTGCTGGGGGGTCGGGAGACAATGAGCAGTTCTTC; CDR3aa: CASSYSAGGSGDNEQFF; abundance: .; j_gene: TRBJ2-1; v_gene: TRBV6-6; d_gene: .
CDR3nt: TGTGCCAGCAGTTACGGGGGATACTATGGCTACACCTTC; CDR3aa: CASSYGGYYGYTF; abundance: .; j_gene: TRBJ1-2; v_gene: TRBV28; d_gene: .
CDR3nt: TGTGCCAGCAGTCGGGCAGGGAACTATGGCTACACCTTC; CDR3aa: CASSRAGNYGYTF; abundance: .; j_gene: TRBJ1-2; v_gene: TRBV6-1; d_gene: .
CDR3nt: TGTGCCAGCAGCCCTGCGGGGGTCACAGATACGCAGTATTTT; CDR3aa: CASSPAGVTDTQYF; abundance: .; j_gene: TRBJ2-3; v_gene: TRBV6-4; d_gene: TRBD2
CDR3nt: TGTGCCAGCATTAGACAAAAATTTCTATCCCATTACGAGCAGTACTTC; CDR3aa: CASIRQKFLSHYEQYF; abundance: .; j_gene: TRBJ2-7; v_gene: TRBV21-1; d_gene: .
CDR3nt: TGCAGTGCTAGGCAAGACAGGGGAATGAACACTGAAGCTTTCTTT; CDR3aa: CSARQDRGMNTEAFF; abundance: .; j_gene: TRBJ1-1; v_gene: TRBV20-1; d_gene: TRBD1
CDR3nt: TGTGCCAGCAGCGTAGGGGTTAGACAGGGAGATTCACCCCTCCACTTT; CDR3aa: CASSVGVRQGDSPLHF; abundance: few; j_gene: TRBJ1-6; v_gene: TRBV9; d_gene: TRBD1
CDR3nt: TGTGCCAGCAGCCCACCGACGAGGACCCCCAAAAACATTCAGTACTTC; CDR3aa: CASSPPTRTPKNIQYF; abundance: few; j_gene: TRBJ2-4; v_gene: TRBV7-3; d_gene: .
CDR3nt: TGTGCCAGCAGGATAGGTCCCCCAGGGAATTCACCCCTCCACTTT; CDR3aa: CASRIGPPGNSPLHF; abundance: once; j_gene: TRBJ1-6; v_gene: TRBV12-3/TRBV12-4; d_gene: .
CDR3nt: TGCGCCAGCAGCCCCGGCGGTCAGGGAAGGGGGGAGCAGTACTTC; CDR3aa: CASSPGGQGRGEQYF; abundance: few; j_gene: TRBJ2-7; v_gene: TRBV5-1; d_gene: .
CDR3nt: TGTGCCAGCAGCCCCCAAAGCGGGGGCCCTAGCCCTCCAAGGGAGCTGTTTTTT; CDR3aa: CASSPQSGGPSPPRELFF; abundance: few; j_gene: TRBJ2-2; v_gene: TRBV7-9; d_gene: TRBD2
CDR3nt: TGCAGCGTTAACAGGGATTCTGGAAACACCATATATTTT; CDR3aa: CSVNRDSGNTIYF; abundance: .; j_gene: TRBJ1-3; v_gene: TRBV29-1; d_gene: .
CDR3nt: TGTGCCAGCAGCTCTTCACAGGGAGTTAGCTACGAGCAGTACTTC; CDR3aa: CASSSSQGVSYEQYF; abundance: many; j_gene: TRBJ2-7; v_gene: TRBV7-2; d_gene: .
CDR3nt: TGCAGTGCTAGAGCCGGGGCGGGTTCACCCCTCCACTTT; CDR3aa: CSARAGAGSPLHF; abundance: few; j_gene: TRBJ1-6; v_gene: TRBV20-1; d_gene: .
CDR3nt: TGCAGCGTTGAGTCTTATAGCTTTCCGAATGAGCAGTTCTTC; CDR3aa: CSVESYSFPNEQFF; abundance: few; j_gene: TRBJ2-1; v_gene: TRBV29-1; d_gene: .
CDR3nt: TGTGCCAGCAGCTTGAACGGCGGAAACACCATATATTTT; CDR3aa: CASSLNGGNTIYF; abundance: many; j_gene: TRBJ1-3; v_gene: TRBV7-8; d_gene: .
CDR3nt: TGTGCCAGCAGCGCCCAGGACAGGGTGGCTGAAGCTTTCTTT; CDR3aa: CASSAQDRVAEAFF; abundance: few; j_gene: TRBJ1-1; v_gene: TRBV7-2; d_gene: TRBD1
CDR3nt: TGTGCCAGCAGCCCGGACAGGGTCGGAAACACCATATATTTT; CDR3aa: CASSPDRVGNTIYF; abundance: .; j_gene: TRBJ1-3; v_gene: TRBV6-6; d_gene: TRBD1